This T cell receptor beta chain was recovered during a study of shared clonotypes between healthy human individuals. Trimming removed 4 bases from V and 4 bases from J, with 14 bases in between. The CDR3 has 14 residues. Germline loops: CDR1 SGHAT, CDR2 FQNNGV. Sequencing was performed with immunoSEQ multiplex PCR; in TCRdb, only in-frame clones are kept and a portion is missing. The table records about 710,000 clones, 72% of them present only once. The TCR comes from a woman in her twenties or thirties in good health. The material sequenced was memory CD4+ T cells sorted from blood. Sample subset: CD45RA-negative fraction. The chain joins TRBV11-2 to TRBJ2-7; a weak D match, TRBD2 (6 bases). The CDR3 DNA reads TGTGCCAGCAGCTCCCGACTGGGGGGATACGAGCAGTACTTC. Amino acid sequence: CASSSRLGGYEQYF.